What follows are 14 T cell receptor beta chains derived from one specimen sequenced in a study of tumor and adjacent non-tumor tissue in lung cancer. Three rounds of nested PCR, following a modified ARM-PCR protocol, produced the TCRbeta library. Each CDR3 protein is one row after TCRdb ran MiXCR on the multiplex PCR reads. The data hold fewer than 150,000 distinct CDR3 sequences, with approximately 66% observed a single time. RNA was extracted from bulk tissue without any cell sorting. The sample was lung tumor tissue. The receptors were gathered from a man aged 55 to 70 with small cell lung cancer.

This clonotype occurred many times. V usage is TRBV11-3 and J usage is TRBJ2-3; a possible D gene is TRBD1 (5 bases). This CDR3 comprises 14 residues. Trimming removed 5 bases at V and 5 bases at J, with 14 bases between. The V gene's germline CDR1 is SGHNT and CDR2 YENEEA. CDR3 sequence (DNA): TGTGCCAGCAGCAGGTCAGGGCGGATAGATACGCAGTATTTT. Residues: CASSRSGRIDTQYF.

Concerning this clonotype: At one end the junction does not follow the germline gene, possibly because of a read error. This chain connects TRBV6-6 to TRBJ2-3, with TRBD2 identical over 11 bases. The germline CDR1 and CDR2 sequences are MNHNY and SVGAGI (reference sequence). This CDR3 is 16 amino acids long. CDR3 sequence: CTSSDSGRAGTDTQYF. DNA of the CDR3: TGTACCAGCAGTGATAGCGGGAGGGCAGGGACAGATACGCAGTATTTT.

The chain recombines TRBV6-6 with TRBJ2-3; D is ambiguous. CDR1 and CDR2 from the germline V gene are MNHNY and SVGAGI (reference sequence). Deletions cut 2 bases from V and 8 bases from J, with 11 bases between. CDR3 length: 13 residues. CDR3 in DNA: TGTGCCAGCAGTTACGGGATGGGCTCTACGCAGTATTTT. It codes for CASSYGMGSTQYF.

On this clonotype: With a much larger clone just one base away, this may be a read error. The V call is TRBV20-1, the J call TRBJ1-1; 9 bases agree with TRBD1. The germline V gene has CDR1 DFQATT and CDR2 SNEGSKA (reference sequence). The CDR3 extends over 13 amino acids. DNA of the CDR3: TGCGGTGCTAGAGAAGGGACAGGGAATGCGGCTTTCTTT. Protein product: CGAREGTGNAAFF.

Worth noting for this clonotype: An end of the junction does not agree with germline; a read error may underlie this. Here the CDR3 DNA reads TGTGCCAGCAGTCGACGGCAACCAGTGGATCAGTCCCAACATTTT. Residues: CASSRRQPVDQSQHF. The chain is built from TRBV6-2 or TRBV6-3 and TRBJ1-5; D unclear. Germline-derived CDR1 and CDR2 are MNHEY and SVGEGT. The CDR3 runs 15 residues.

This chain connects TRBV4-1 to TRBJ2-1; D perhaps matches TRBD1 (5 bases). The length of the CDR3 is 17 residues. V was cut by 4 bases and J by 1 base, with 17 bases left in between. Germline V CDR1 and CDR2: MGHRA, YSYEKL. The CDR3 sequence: CASSRDPRYRSYNEQFF. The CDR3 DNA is TGCGCCAGCAGCCGAGATCCTCGGTACAGGTCCTACAATGAGCAGTTCTTC.

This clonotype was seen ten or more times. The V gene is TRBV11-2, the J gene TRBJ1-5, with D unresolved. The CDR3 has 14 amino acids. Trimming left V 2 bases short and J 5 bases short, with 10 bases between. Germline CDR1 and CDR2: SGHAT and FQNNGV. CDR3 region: CASSLLSGDQPQHF. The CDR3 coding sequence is TGTGCCAGCAGCTTACTTTCCGGAGATCAGCCCCAGCATTTT. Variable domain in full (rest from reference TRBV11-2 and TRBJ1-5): EAGVAQSPRYKIIEKRQSVAFWCNPISGHATLYWYQQILGQGPKLLIQFQNNGVVDDSQLPKDRFSAERLKGVDSTLKIQPAKLEDSAVYLCASSLLSGDQPQHFGDGTRLSIL.

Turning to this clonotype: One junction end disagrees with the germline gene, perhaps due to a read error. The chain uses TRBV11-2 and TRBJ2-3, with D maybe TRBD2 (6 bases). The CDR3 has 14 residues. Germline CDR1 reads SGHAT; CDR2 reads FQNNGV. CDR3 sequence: CANSLVLEGGTQYF. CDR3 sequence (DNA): TGTGCCAACAGCTTAGTTCTAGAGGGAGGTACGCAGTATTTT.

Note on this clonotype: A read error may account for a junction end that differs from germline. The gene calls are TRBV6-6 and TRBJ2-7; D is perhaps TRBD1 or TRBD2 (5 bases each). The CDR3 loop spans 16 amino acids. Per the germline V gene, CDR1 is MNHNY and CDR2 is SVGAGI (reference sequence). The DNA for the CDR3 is TGTGCCAGCAGTTCCGACAGCGGACGCTACTACTACGAACAGTATTTC. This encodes CASSSDSGRYYYEQYF.

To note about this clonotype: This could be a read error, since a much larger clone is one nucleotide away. CDR3 protein: CASSYSTGLGYQQYF. For the CDR3, the DNA is TGTGCCAGCAGTTACTCGACAGGGCTAGGATACCAGCAGTACTTC. The chain recombines TRBV6-5 with TRBJ2-7; 7 nucleotides line up with TRBD1. With V trimmed by 0 bases and J by 8 bases, 10 bases remained unmatched. Germline V gene data show CDR1 as MNHEY and CDR2 as SVGAGI. This CDR3 comprises 15 residues.

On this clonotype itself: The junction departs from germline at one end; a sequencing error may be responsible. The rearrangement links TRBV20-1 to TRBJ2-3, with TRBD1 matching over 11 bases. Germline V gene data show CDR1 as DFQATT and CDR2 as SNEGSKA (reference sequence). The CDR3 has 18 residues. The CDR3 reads CSAGLRDRGDLGTDKQYF. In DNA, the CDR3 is TGCAGTGCCGGCCTCCGGGACAGGGGGGACTTAGGCACAGATAAGCAGTATTTT.

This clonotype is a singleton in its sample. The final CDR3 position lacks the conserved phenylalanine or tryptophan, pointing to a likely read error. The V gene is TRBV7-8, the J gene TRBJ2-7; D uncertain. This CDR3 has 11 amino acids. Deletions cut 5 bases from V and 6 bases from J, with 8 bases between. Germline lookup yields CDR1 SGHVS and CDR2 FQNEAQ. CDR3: CASSGLSEQYS. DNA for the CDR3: TGTGCCAGCAGCGGGTTAAGCGAGCAGTACTCC.

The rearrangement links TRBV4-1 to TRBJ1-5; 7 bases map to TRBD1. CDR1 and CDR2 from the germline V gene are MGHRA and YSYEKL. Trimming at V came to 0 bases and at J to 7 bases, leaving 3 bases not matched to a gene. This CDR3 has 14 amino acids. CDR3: CASSQEGRGQPQHF. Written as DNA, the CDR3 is TGCGCCAGCAGCCAAGAGGGCAGGGGGCAGCCCCAGCATTTT.

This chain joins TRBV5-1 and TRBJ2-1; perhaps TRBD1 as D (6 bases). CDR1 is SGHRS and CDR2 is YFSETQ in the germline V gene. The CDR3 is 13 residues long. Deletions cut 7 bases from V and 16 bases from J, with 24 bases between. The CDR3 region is CASGTQQYNERFF. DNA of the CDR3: TGCGCCAGCGGGACACAACAGTACAATGAGCGATTCTTC.